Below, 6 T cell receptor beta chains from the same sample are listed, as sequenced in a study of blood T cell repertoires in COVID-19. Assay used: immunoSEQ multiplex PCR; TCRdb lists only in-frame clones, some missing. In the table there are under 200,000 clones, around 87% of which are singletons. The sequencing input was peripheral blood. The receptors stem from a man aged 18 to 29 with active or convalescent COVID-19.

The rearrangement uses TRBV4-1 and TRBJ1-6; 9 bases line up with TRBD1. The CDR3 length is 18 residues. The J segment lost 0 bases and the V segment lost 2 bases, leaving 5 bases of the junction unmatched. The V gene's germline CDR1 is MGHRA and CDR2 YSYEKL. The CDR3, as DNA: TGCGCCAGCAGCCAAACAGGGGGCCCCAGCTCCTATAATTCACCCCTCCACTTT. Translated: CASSQTGGPSSYNSPLHF.

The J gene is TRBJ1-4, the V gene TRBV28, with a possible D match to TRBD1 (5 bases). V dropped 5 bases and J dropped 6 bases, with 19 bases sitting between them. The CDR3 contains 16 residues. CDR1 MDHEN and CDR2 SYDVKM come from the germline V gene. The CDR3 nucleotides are TGTGCCAGCAGTAGACTCGGGGGAATAATCGATGAAAAACTGTTTTTT. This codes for CASSRLGGIIDEKLFF.

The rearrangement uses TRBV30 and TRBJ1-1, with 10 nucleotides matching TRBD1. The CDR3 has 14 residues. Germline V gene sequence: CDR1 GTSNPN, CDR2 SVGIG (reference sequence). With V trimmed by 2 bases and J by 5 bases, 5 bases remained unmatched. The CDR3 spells CAWSRTGGNTEAFF. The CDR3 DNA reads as TGTGCCTGGAGTCGGACAGGGGGAAATACTGAAGCTTTCTTT.

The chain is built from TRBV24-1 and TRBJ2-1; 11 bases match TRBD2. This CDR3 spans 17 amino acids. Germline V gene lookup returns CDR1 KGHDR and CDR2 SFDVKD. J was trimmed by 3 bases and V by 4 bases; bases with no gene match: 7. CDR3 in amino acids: CATSDTGTSGDYNEQFF. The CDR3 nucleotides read TGTGCCACCAGTGACACCGGGACTAGCGGAGACTACAATGAGCAGTTCTTC.

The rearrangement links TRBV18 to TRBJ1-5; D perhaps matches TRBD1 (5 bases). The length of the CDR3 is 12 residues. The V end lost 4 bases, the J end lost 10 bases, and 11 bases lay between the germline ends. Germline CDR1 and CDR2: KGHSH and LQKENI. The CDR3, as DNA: TGTGCCAGCTCACGGCCCCAGGGTCCCCAGCATTTT. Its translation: CASSRPQGPQHF.

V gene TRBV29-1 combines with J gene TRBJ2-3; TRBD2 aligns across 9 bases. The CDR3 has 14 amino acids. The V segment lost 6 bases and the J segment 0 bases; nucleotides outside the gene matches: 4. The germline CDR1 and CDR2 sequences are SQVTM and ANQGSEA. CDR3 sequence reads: CSVISGGSTDTQYF. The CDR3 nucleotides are TGCAGCGTCATTAGCGGGGGTAGCACAGATACGCAGTATTTT.